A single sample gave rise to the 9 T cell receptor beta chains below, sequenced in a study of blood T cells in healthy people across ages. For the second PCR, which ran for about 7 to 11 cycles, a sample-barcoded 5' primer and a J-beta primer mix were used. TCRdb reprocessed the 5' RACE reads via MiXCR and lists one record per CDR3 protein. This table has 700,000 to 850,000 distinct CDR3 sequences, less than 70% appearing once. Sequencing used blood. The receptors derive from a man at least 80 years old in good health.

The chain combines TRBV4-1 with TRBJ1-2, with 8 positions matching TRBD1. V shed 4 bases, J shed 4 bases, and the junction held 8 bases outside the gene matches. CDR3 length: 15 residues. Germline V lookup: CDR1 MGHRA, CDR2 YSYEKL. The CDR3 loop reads CASSPFQGAGYGYTF. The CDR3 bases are TGCGCCAGCAGCCCTTTCCAGGGGGCGGGCTATGGCTACACCTTC.

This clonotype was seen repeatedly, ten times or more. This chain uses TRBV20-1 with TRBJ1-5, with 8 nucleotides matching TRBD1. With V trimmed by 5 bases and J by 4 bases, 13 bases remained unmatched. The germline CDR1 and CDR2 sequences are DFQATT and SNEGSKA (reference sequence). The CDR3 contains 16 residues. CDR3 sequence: CSAATTGAGGNQPQHF. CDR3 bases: TGCAGTGCTGCTACGACAGGGGCTGGAGGGAATCAGCCCCAGCATTTT.

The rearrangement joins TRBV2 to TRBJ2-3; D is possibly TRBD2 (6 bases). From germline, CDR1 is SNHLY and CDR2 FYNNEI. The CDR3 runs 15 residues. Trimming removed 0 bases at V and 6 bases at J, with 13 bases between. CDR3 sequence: CASSEARRTTDTQYF. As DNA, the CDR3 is TGTGCCAGCAGTGAAGCCCGTCGGACTACGGATACGCAGTATTTT.

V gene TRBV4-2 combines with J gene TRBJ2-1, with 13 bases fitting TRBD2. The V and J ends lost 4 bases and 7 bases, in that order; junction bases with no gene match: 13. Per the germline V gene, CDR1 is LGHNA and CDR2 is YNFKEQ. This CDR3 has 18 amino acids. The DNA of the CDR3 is TGTGCCAGCAGCCGAGGACTAGCGGGAGAAGTGACTTGGAATGAGCAGTTCTTC. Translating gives CASSRGLAGEVTWNEQFF.

The CDR3 DNA sequence: TGTGCCAGCAGTGAAGATGTGGCAGCCAAAAACATTCAGTACTTC. Its translation is CASSEDVAAKNIQYF. This chain joins TRBV2 and TRBJ2-4; D gene uncertain. With 1 base removed from V and 0 bases from J, the gap between germline ends came to 7 bases. CDR1 and CDR2 from the germline V gene are SNHLY and FYNNEI. The CDR3 loop spans 15 amino acids.

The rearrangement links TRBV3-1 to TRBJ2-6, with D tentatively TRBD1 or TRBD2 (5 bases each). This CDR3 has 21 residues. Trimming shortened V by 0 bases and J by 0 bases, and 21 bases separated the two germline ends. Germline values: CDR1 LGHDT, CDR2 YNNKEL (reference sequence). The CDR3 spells CASSQEVEGPRVGSGANVLTF. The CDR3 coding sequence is TGTGCCAGCAGCCAAGAGGTAGAGGGGCCGAGGGTAGGCTCTGGGGCCAACGTCCTGACTTTC.

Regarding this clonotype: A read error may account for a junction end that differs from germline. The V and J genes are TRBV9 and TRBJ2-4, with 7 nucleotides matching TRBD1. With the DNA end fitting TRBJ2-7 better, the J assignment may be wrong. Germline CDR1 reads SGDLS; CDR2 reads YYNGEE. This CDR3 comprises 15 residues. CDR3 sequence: CGSITRQGTIYEQYF. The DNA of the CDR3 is TGTGGCAGCATTACGAGACAGGGAACGATCTACGAGCAGTACTTC.

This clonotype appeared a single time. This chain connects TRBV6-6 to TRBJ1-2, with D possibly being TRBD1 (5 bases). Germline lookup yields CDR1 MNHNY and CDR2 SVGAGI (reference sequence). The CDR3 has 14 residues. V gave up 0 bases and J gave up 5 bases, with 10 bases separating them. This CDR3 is CASSYSGPGYGYTF. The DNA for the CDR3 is TGTGCCAGCAGTTACTCGGGACCGGGATATGGCTACACCTTC.

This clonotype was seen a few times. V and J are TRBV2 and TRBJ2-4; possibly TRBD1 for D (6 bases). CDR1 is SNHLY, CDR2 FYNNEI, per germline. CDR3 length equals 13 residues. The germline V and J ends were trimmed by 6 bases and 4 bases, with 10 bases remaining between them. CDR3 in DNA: TGTGCCAGCAGACTGGACAGAAAAAACATTCAGTACTTC. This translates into CASRLDRKNIQYF.